This TCR beta chain came from a study of tissue T cells after allogeneic stem cell transplantation. Comments on this clone: Genes and germline are mouse. Sequencing ends 1 residue short of the CDR3 end; the germline J gene provides the rest.

The CDR3 extends over 15 amino acids. Germline lookup yields CDR1 KGHTA and CDR2 FQNQQP. Clones were read by immunoSEQ multiplex PCR, and TCRdb kept only the in-frame ones, dropping some. Of approximately 7,500 clones listed, roughly a third are singletons. Time point given: mouse harvest day 14 after allogeneic transplant. Mouse grafts combined 10^7 T-cell-depleted bone marrow cells with 10^6 splenic CD5+ T cells. The clonotype comes from a female BALB/c mouse given C57BL/6 T cells with graft-versus-host disease after an allogeneic hematopoietic cell transplant. The chain combines TRBV23 with TRBJ1-4; the table names TRBD1, a call not compared with the DNA. Sequencing input: skin. CDR3 loop: CSSSQYKGSNERLFF. The DNA read from the CDR3 is TGCTCCAGCAGTCAATATAAGGGGTCCAACGAAAGATTATTT.